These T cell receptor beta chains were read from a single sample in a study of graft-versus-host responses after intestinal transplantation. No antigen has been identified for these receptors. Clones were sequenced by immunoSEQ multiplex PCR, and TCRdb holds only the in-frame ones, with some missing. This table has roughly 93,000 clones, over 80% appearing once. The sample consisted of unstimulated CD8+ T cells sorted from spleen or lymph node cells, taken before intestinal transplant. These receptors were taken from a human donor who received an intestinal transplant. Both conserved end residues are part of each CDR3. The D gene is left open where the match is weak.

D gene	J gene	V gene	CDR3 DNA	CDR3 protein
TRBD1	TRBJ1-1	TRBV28	TGTGCCAGCAGTTACAGGGGCCAGAACACTGAAGCTTTCTTT	CASSYRGQNTEAFF
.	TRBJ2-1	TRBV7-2	TGTGCCAGCAGCTTAGGGCTAGCGAAGTCCTACAATGAGCAGTTCTTC	CASSLGLAKSYNEQFF
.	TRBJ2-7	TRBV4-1	TGCGCCAGCAGCCAAACGGGAAGTTACGAGCAGTACTTC	CASSQTGSYEQYF
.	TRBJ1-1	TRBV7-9	TGTGCCAGCAGCTTAGGGCTTGGGAACACTGAAGCTTTCTTT	CASSLGLGNTEAFF
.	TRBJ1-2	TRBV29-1	TGCAGCGCTCCGACAGCAGGAGCTAACTATGGCTACACCTTC	CSAPTAGANYGYTF
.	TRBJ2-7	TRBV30	TGTGCCTGGAGTATCGGCTCCTACGAGCAGTACTTC	CAWSIGSYEQYF
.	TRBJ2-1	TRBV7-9	TGTGCCAGCAGCTCAGAGACTAGATACAATGAGCAGTTCTTC	CASSSETRYNEQFF
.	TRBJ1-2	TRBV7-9	TGTGCCAGCAGCTTATCAGGGGCACATAACTATGGCTACACCTTC	CASSLSGAHNYGYTF
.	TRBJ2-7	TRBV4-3	TGCGCCAGCAGCCAAACTGGGACTGTACAATCCTACGAGCAGTACTTC	CASSQTGTVQSYEQYF
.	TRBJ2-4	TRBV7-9	TGTGCCAGCATACCCAGGGATGGTGTAGACATTCAGTACTTC	CASIPRDGVDIQYF
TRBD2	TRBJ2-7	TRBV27	TGTGCCAGCAGCCAATTGATAGCGGGGGTCAGCGAGCAGTACTTC	CASSQLIAGVSEQYF
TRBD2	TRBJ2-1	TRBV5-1	TGCGCCAGCAGCTTGGTCGGGGGGGCCTACAATGAGCAGTTCTTC	CASSLVGGAYNEQFF
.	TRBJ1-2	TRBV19	TGTGCCAGTCAACCCGCACATTCGACAAGTAACTATGGCTACACCTTC	CASQPAHSTSNYGYTF
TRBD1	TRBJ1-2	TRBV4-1	TGCGCCAGCAGCCAAGAAGGGACAGGAATGAACTATGGCTACACCTTC	CASSQEGTGMNYGYTF
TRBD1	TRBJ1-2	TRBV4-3	TGCGCCAGCAGCCATCGAACAGGGGGCGCCGGTGGCTACACCTTC	CASSHRTGGAGGYTF
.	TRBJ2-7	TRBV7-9	TGTGCCAGCAGTCCTAGCTACGAGCAGTACTTC	CASSPSYEQYF
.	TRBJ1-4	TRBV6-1	TGTGCCAGCAGTGAAGAATCCACAGATGAAAAACTGTTTTTT	CASSEESTDEKLFF
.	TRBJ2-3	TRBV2	TGTGCCAGCAGTGTGTCCTTTGGCACAGATACGCAGTATTTT	CASSVSFGTDTQYF
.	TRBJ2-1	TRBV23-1	TGCGCCAGCAGTCAATCCTCGCAGGGGTCTCCTGAGCAGTTCTTC	CASSQSSQGSPEQFF
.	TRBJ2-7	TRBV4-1	TGCGCCAGCAGCCAAGCTAACGGGAAGCGGCACGAGCAGTACTTC	CASSQANGKRHEQYF
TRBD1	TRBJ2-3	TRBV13	TGTGCCAGCAGCTACGAAAACAGGGGTTTCACAGATACGCAGTATTTT	CASSYENRGFTDTQYF
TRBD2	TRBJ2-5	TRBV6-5	TGTGCCAGCAGTTTGACTAGCGGGGGGGCCCCAGAGACCCAGTACTTC	CASSLTSGGAPETQYF